This TCR beta chain was found in a study of T-cell reconstitution after alpha-beta-depleted transplantation in children (dated by TCRdb to about 2016). Background for the entire study: Using TCR repertoire profiling, the study followed T-cell immune reconstitution in a quantitative way in children after TCRalphabeta/CD19-depleted allogeneic hematopoietic cell transplantation.

What this sample's treatment or condition label stands for: allogeneic hematopoietic cell transplantation with graft depleted of TCRalphabeta T cells and CD19 B cells. TCRalphabeta/CD19-depleted allogeneic hematopoietic cell grafts were given to the transplant recipients, all of whom were children. Overall study outcomes, separate from this receptor: In some patients, the high TCRbeta diversity seen at day 60 was put down to recipient T cells and intrathymic progenitors that had survived conditioning. The apparently early recovery of alphabetaT-cell counts about two months after transplant reportedly depended on only several hundred rapidly expanded clones that came from non-depleted graft cells. Over the following months the frequencies of hyperexpanded clones went down, and after one year T-cell counts and TCRbeta diversity were mostly credited to newly produced T cells.

In regard to this clonotype: Its recognized antigen is unknown. It has no much larger one-base neighbor in the sample; base qualities were not kept.

Inclusive of the bounding cysteine and phenylalanine, the CDR3 is 17 residues long. The entry retains the CDR3 DNA only, 51 bases that are in frame from base 1. Between the V and J ends, shortened by 0 bases and 5 bases respectively, the junction contains 19 bases. Taken from the germline V gene, the CDR1 and CDR2 loops are ENHRY and SYGVKD. Library generation was performed with PCR. These reads were obtained on an Illumina HiSeq 2500. TCR libraries were prepared with molecular barcoding, using unique molecular identifiers to normalize TCRbeta repertoire quantification. TCRdb trimmed public reads at Q25 via fastp, called clones via MiXCR and kept in-frame beta chains. Rows matching on CDR3 protein sequence are summarized as one entry with the most common DNA and genes. The sample profile shows approximately 230,000 distinct CDR3 sequences; approximately 24% of them were found once. 4% to 5.5% of the sample rests with the top ten.

The source of this sequence is a female patient between 2 and 10 years old who had a stem cell transplant for congenital amegakaryocytic thrombocytopenia, so the T cells may come from the graft donor. The rearranged chain carries TRBV10-3 and TRBJ1-1; TRBD1 is a weak D gene call, 6 bases matching. The sequencing used PBMCs, mostly from graft donor cells, collected 360 days after TCRalphabeta/CD19-depleted stem cell transplant. For the CDR3, the sequence is CAISESTGRGVRTEAFF. The nucleotide sequence reads as follows: TGTGCCATCAGTGAGTCGACAGGAAGAGGTGTTCGGACTGAAGCTTTCTTT.